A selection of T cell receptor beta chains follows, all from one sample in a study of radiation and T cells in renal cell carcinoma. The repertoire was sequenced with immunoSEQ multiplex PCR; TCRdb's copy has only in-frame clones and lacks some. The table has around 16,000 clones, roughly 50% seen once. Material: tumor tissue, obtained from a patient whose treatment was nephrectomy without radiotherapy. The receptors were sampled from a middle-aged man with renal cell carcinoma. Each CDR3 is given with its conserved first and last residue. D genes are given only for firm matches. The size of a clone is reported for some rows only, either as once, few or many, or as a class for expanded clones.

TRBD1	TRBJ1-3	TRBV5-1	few	CASSETQGIGGNTIYF	TGCGCCAGCAGCGAAACACAGGGGATCGGAGGAAACACCATATATTTT
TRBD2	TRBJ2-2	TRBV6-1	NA	CASSRAGANTGELFF	TGTGCCAGCAGCCGGGCGGGAGCGAACACCGGGGAGCTGTTTTTT
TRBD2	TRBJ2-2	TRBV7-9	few	CASSPLGGTGELFF	TGTGCCAGCAGCCCGTTGGGGGGGACCGGGGAGCTGTTTTTT
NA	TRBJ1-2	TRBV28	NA	CASSTGQLENYGYTF	TGTGCCAGCAGTACCGGACAGTTGGAGAACTATGGCTACACCTTC
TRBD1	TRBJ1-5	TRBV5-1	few	CASSLGTTGNNQPQHF	TGCGCCAGCAGCTTGGGGACGACAGGGAACAATCAGCCCCAGCATTTT
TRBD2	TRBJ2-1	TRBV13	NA	CASSLELAARSHEQFF	TGTGCCAGCAGCTTAGAACTAGCGGCGAGATCCCATGAGCAGTTCTTC
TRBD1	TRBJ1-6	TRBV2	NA	CAGTGASSYNSPLHF	TGTGCCGGGACAGGGGCGAGCTCCTATAATTCACCCCTCCACTTT
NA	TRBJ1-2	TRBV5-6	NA	CASSLEGFYGYTF	TGTGCCAGCAGTCTGGAGGGATTCTATGGCTACACCTTC
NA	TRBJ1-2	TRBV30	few	CAWSRGGYGYTF	TGTGCCTGGAGTCGGGGTGGCTATGGCTACACCTTC
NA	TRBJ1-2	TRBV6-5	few	CATEIGGGYGYTF	TGTGCCACCGAAATCGGGGGTGGCTATGGCTACACCTTC
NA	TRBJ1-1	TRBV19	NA	CASRDRPLNTEAFF	TGTGCCAGTAGAGACAGGCCGTTGAACACTGAAGCTTTCTTT
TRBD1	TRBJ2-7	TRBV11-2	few	CASSPTWGQGANEQYF	TGTGCCAGCAGTCCAACTTGGGGACAGGGGGCGAACGAGCAGTACTTC
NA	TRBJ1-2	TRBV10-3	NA	CAISEVGNYGYTF	TGTGCCATCAGTGAGGTTGGGAACTATGGCTACACCTTC
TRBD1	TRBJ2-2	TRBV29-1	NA	CSVVLQGADTGELFF	TGCAGCGTTGTGTTACAGGGGGCGGACACCGGGGAGCTGTTTTTT
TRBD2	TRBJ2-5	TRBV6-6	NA	CASSLRLALQETQYF	TGTGCCAGCAGTCTCAGACTAGCCCTCCAAGAGACCCAGTACTTC
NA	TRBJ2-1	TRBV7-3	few	CASSLDKLNEQFF	TGTGCCAGCAGCTTAGACAAGCTCAATGAGCAGTTCTTC
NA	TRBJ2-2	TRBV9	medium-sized	CASSVGTLSGGELFF	TGTGCCAGCAGCGTAGGGACACTGTCTGGCGGGGAGCTGTTTTTT
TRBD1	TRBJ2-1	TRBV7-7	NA	CASSVQGAPSNEQFF	TGTGCCAGCAGCGTACAGGGGGCTCCCAGCAATGAGCAGTTCTTC
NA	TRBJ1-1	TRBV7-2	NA	CASSPRDVGEAFF	TGTGCCAGCAGCCCCCGGGACGTGGGTGAAGCTTTCTTT
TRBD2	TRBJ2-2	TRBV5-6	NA	CASSLLAGRVGELFF	TGTGCCAGCAGCTTGTTAGCGGGACGTGTCGGGGAGCTGTTTTTT
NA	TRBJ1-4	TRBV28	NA	CASSLRPKREKLFF	TGTGCCAGCAGTTTACGCCCTAAAAGGGAAAAACTGTTTTTT
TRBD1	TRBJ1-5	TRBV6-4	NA	CASSSSTGGLIKGGNQPQHF	TGTGCCAGCAGTTCCTCAACAGGGGGCTTAATTAAAGGAGGCAATCAGCCCCAGCATTTT
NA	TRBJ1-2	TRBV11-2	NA	CASSFPPGYSSLGYTF	TGTGCCAGCAGCTTCCCGCCAGGGTACTCTTCTTTAGGCTACACCTTC
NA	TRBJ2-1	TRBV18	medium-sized	CASSPLGPNNEQFF	TGTGCCAGCTCACCGTTGGGACCTAACAATGAGCAGTTCTTC
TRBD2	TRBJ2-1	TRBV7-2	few	CASSVGLAKNNEQFF	TGTGCCAGCAGCGTGGGACTAGCCAAGAACAATGAGCAGTTCTTC
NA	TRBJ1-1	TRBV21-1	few	CASSKEDQSLRPEAFF	TGTGCCAGCAGCAAGGAGGACCAGAGTTTGAGACCTGAAGCTTTCTTT
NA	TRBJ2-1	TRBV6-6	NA	CASSYATGAVRNEQFF	TGTGCCAGCAGTTACGCAACGGGTGCGGTGAGGAATGAGCAGTTCTTC
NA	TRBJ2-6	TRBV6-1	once	CASSGLAGANVLTF	TGTGCCAGCAGTGGACTAGCTGGGGCCAACGTCCTGACTTTC
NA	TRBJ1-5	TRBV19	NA	CASSTRTFNQPQHF	TGTGCCAGTAGTACCAGGACATTTAATCAGCCCCAGCATTTT
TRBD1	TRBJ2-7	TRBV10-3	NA	CAIRSGTGASYEQYF	TGTGCCATCAGATCCGGGACAGGGGCCTCCTACGAGCAGTACTTC
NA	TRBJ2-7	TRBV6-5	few	CASSYPGRDEQYF	TGTGCCAGCAGTTACCCCGGCAGGGACGAGCAGTACTTC
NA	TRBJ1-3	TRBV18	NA	CASSPYVRGVSGNTIYF	TGTGCCAGCTCACCATATGTTCGGGGAGTCTCTGGAAACACCATATATTTT
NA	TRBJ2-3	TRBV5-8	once	CASSFGSGATDTQYF	TGTGCCAGCAGCTTTGGATCAGGGGCCACAGATACGCAGTATTTT
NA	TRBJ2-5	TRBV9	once	CASSVSGINAETQYF	TGTGCCAGCAGCGTATCCGGGATAAACGCGGAGACCCAGTACTTC
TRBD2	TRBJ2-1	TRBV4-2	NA	CASSQAGLASLTGNEQFF	TGTGCCAGCAGCCAAGCGGGACTAGCGTCTCTAACCGGGAATGAGCAGTTCTTC
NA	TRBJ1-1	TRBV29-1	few	CSPKRTRDTEAFF	TGCAGTCCCAAACGGACAAGGGACACTGAAGCTTTCTTT
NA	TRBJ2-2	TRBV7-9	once	CASSLEGSTNTGELFF	TGTGCCAGCAGCTTAGAAGGCTCAACGAACACCGGGGAGCTGTTTTTT